Below are 32 T cell receptor beta chains sequenced from a single sample in a study of early T cells in non-severe SARS-CoV-2 infection. MiXCR was run by TCRdb on the 5' RACE reads, yielding one entry per CDR3 protein. Here the sample spans approximately 89,000 distinct CDR3 sequences, about 14% being singletons. The sample taken for sequencing was whole blood. The receptor source for this set is an adult who was a healthcare worker with PCR-confirmed SARS-CoV-2 infection or an uninfected control (not recorded which).

This clonotype appeared a few times. The chain couples TRBV10-3 to TRBJ2-1; D not certain. Germline loops: CDR1 ENHRY, CDR2 SYGVKD. Trimming cost V 0 bases and J 7 bases, with 4 bases left between them. The CDR3 extends over 12 amino acids. Here the CDR3 DNA reads TGTGCCATCAGTGAGTCGGGAAATGAGCAGTTCTTC. It translates to CAISESGNEQFF.

The chain employs TRBV9 and TRBJ1-2, with D perhaps TRBD1 (6 bases). Trimming took off 4 bases at V and 4 bases at J, with 14 bases between the two ends. CDR3 length: 14 amino acids. Germline V gene sequence: CDR1 SGDLS, CDR2 YYNGEE. The CDR3 is CASSPGQRSYGYTF. CDR3 nucleotides: TGTGCCAGCAGCCCAGGACAGAGATCCTATGGCTACACCTTC.

This clonotype was counted at least ten times. V is TRBV11-3 and J is TRBJ2-7, with unresolved D. The V end lost 5 bases, the J end lost 0 bases, and 5 bases lay between the germline ends. The germline V gene encodes CDR1 SGHNT and CDR2 YENEEA. CDR3 length equals 12 residues. The CDR3 protein is CASSRSSYEQYF. The CDR3 DNA reads as TGTGCCAGCAGCCGAAGCTCCTACGAGCAGTACTTC.

This clonotype occurred many times. The chain links TRBV3-1 to TRBJ2-1; D not resolved. The germline V gene encodes CDR1 LGHDT and CDR2 YNNKEL (reference sequence). Trimming stripped 6 bases from V and 4 bases from J, with 16 bases between. The CDR3 covers 15 residues. CDR3 bases: TGTGCCAGCAGTCCAGCGCGAGTGTCTTACAATGAGCAGTTCTTC. Its protein product is CASSPARVSYNEQFF.

This clonotype was picked up a small number of times. The chain couples TRBV7-6 to TRBJ1-1; D is undetermined. The CDR3 consists of 17 residues. Germline V gene sequence: CDR1 SGHVS, CDR2 FNYEAQ. Trimming pared 3 bases from V and 4 bases from J, leaving 21 bases between. The CDR3 DNA sequence: TGTGCCAGCAGCTTCTTCCTCCATGCCTCCCGCCCCACTGAAGCTTTCTTT. Its protein product is CASSFFLHASRPTEAFF.

This clonotype was detected a few times. This chain connects TRBV29-1 to TRBJ2-1; TRBD2 might be the D (5 bases). There are 12 residues in the CDR3. V was clipped by 7 bases and J by 6 bases, with 13 bases between them. In germline, CDR1 is SQVTM, CDR2 ANQGSEA. Here the CDR3 reads CSGLGVSNEQFF. CDR3 sequence (DNA): TGCAGCGGGCTCGGGGTGTCCAATGAGCAGTTCTTC.

This clonotype was counted at least ten times. The V and J genes are TRBV28 and TRBJ2-7; TRBD2 matches at 12 bases. Germline loops: CDR1 MDHEN, CDR2 SYDVKM. CDR3 size: 14 residues. Unmatched junction bases numbered 3, after V lost 6 bases and J lost 3 bases. CDR3 sequence reads: CASRPGLAGYEQYF. The CDR3 coding sequence is TGTGCCAGCAGACCGGGACTAGCGGGCTACGAGCAGTACTTC.

V gene TRBV4-1 combines with J gene TRBJ1-3, with a weak D call TRBD1 (5 bases). The CDR3 length is 15 residues. Germline assignment: CDR1 MGHRA and CDR2 YSYEKL. Trimming pared 4 bases from V and 2 bases from J, leaving 12 bases between. CDR3: CASSLGQGPGNTIYF. The CDR3 region has the DNA TGCGCCAGCAGCCTCGGGCAGGGACCTGGAAACACCATATATTTT.

In its sample, this clonotype was seen many times. The J gene is TRBJ2-1, the V gene TRBV18; 16 bases are a match to TRBD2. Germline CDR1 and CDR2: KGHSH and LQKENI. This CDR3 is built from 23 residues. Trimming took 6 bases from V and 1 from J; bases not matched to a gene: 21. The CDR3 region has the DNA TGTGCCAGCTCTGGACTAGCGGTTTTGGGGACTAGCGGGAGGGCTAATTCCTACAATGAGCAGTTCTTC. This translates into CASSGLAVLGTSGRANSYNEQFF.

This clonotype turned up a few times. The chain combines TRBV20-1 with TRBJ2-3; 10 bases agree with TRBD2. Unmatched junction bases numbered 4, after V lost 1 base and J lost 0 bases. Germline CDR1 reads DFQATT; CDR2 reads SNEGSKA (reference sequence). CDR3 size: 16 residues. CDR3 sequence: CSARGTSGASTDTQYF. The CDR3 DNA reads TGCAGTGCTAGAGGCACTAGCGGGGCGAGCACAGATACGCAGTATTTT.

The sample holds a few counts of this clonotype. The chain couples TRBV9 to TRBJ1-5, with 9 nucleotides matching TRBD1. Germline lookup yields CDR1 SGDLS and CDR2 YYNGEE. The J segment lost 11 bases and the V segment lost 0 bases, leaving 9 bases of the junction unmatched. CDR3 size: 15 residues. The CDR3 bases are TGTGCCAGCAGCGTAGCCCCGACAGGGGGTGAGGCCCAGCATTTT. Translating gives CASSVAPTGGEAQHF.

Regarding this clonotype: Compared with germline, one end of the junction differs, possibly owing to a read error. This chain uses TRBV6-1 with TRBJ1-3; D call uncertain. The CDR3 extends over 15 amino acids. The germline CDR1 and CDR2 sequences are MNHNS and SASEGT. Here the CDR3 DNA reads TGTGCCAGCAATGCCCCGGGAACGGGAGGAATCACCATATATTTT. This encodes CASNAPGTGGITIYF.

With respect to this clonotype: This sequence may be a read error, since a much larger clone differs from it by one base. The gene calls are TRBV6-1 and TRBJ2-1; no definite D call. Germline CDR1 reads MNHNS; CDR2 reads SASEGT. The length of the CDR3 is 15 residues. CDR3 loop: CASSEEESSYSEQFF. CDR3 bases: TGTGCCAGCAGTGAGGAAGAGTCCTCCTACAGTGAGCAGTTCTTC.

The chain carries TRBV10-3 and TRBJ2-1; tentatively, D is TRBD1 or TRBD2 (5 bases each). V lost 3 bases to trimming and J lost 5 bases, with 8 bases between them. The CDR3 contains 13 residues. Germline V gene sequence: CDR1 ENHRY, CDR2 SYGVKD. CDR3 DNA sequence: TGTGCCATCAGTGATTTGGGGGACAATGAGCAGTTCTTC. Protein: CAISDLGDNEQFF.

This clonotype was found many times. The rearrangement joins TRBV19 to TRBJ2-1; possible D gene TRBD2, 5 bases. The CDR3 length is 14 residues. V dropped 4 bases and J dropped 2 bases, with 9 bases sitting between them. Germline V gene lookup returns CDR1 LNHDA and CDR2 SQIVND (reference sequence). The CDR3 DNA reads TGTGCCAGTAGTACCCGGGGAACCTACAATGAGCAGTTCTTC. This translates into CASSTRGTYNEQFF. The variable domain in full, with the rest retrieved from reference TRBV19 and TRBJ2-1, is DGGITQSPKYLFRKEGQNVTLSCEQNLNHDAMYWYRQDPGQGLRLIYYSQIVNDFQKGDIAEGYSVSREKKESFPLTVTSAQKNPTAFYLCASSTRGTYNEQFFGPGTRLTVL.

To note about this clonotype: One end of the junction does not line up with germline, which may come from a read error. The CDR3 sequence is CASSQDSSSHNEQFF. The CDR3 DNA sequence: TGCGCCAGCAGCCAAGATTCTAGCTCCCACAATGAGCAGTTCTTC. V gene TRBV4-1 combines with J gene TRBJ2-1, with a weak D call TRBD2 (5 bases). This CDR3 has 15 residues. Germline V lookup: CDR1 MGHRA, CDR2 YSYEKL.

This rearrangement joins TRBV10-3 to TRBJ2-7; D is possibly TRBD1 or TRBD2 (5 bases each). The CDR3 loop spans 13 amino acids. Germline assignment: CDR1 ENHRY and CDR2 SYGVKD. Trimming took 11 bases from V and 6 from J, leaving 20 bases between them. The CDR3: CALSGTGNSEQYF. The CDR3 DNA sequence: TGTGCCCTCTCCGGGACGGGGAATTCCGAGCAGTACTTC.

This clonotype was recorded many times. The chain links TRBV29-1 to TRBJ1-2; D might be TRBD1 (5 bases). CDR3 length equals 12 residues. Germline CDR1 is SQVTM and CDR2 is ANQGSEA. Trimming shortened V by 4 bases and J by 8 bases, and 14 bases separated the two germline ends. CDR3 sequence: CSVGQGVGGYTF. The CDR3, as DNA: TGCAGCGTTGGGCAGGGCGTCGGCGGCTACACCTTC. Drawing the rest from reference TRBV29-1 and TRBJ1-2, the complete variable domain is SAVISQKPSRDICQRGTSLTIQCQVDSQVTMMFWYRQQPGQSLTLIATANQGSEATYESGFVIDKFPISRPNLTFSTLTVSNMSPEDSSIYLCSVGQGVGGYTFGSGTRLTVV.

This clonotype came up a few times. This chain connects TRBV29-1 to TRBJ2-5; 10 nucleotides match TRBD1. The CDR3 sequence is 13 residues long. CDR1 is SQVTM, CDR2 ANQGSEA, per germline. Germline trimming cut 0 bases from V and 7 bases from J; bases unmatched to any gene: 2. The DNA for the CDR3 is TGCAGCGTTGAAGATCGGGACAGGGGGACCCAGTACTTC. The encoded protein is CSVEDRDRGTQYF.

This clonotype was seen more than once but under ten times. The CDR3 here is CASSNTTLKQYF. DNA for the CDR3: TGTGCCAGCAGCAACACGACCCTTAAGCAGTACTTC. The V call is TRBV6-6, the J call TRBJ2-7; unclear D gene. CDR1 is MNHNY, CDR2 SVGAGI, per germline (reference sequence). V lost 6 bases to trimming and J lost 8 bases, with 14 bases between them. The CDR3 sequence is 12 residues long.

This clonotype was detected a few times. As DNA, the CDR3 is TGCAGTGCCGAGGCCTATAGCGGTTGGAAGTATTTT. Its protein is CSAEAYSGWKYF. The J gene is TRBJ2-3, the V gene TRBV20-1, with D perhaps TRBD2 (6 bases). The germline gives CDR1 DFQATT, CDR2 SNEGSKA (reference sequence). The CDR3 is 12 residues long. V was pared by 6 bases and J by 13 bases, with 20 bases between.

This clonotype has a count of ten or more. The chain combines TRBV6-6 with TRBJ2-7, with 7 bases matching TRBD2. CDR3 size: 15 residues. J gave up 2 bases and V 3 bases, and 7 bases lay outside the gene matches. CDR1 is MNHNY and CDR2 is SVGAGI in the germline V gene (reference sequence). The CDR3 nucleotides are TGTGCCAGCAGTTATATCGAGCGGGGAACCTACGAGCAGTACTTC. Amino acids: CASSYIERGTYEQYF.

This clonotype was recorded a few times. This chain uses TRBV9 with TRBJ1-1; D is possibly TRBD1 (5 bases). V lost 4 bases to trimming and J lost 1 base, with 11 bases between them. This CDR3 contains 14 residues. The germline V gene has CDR1 SGDLS and CDR2 YYNGEE. The CDR3 nucleotides are TGTGCCAGCAGCCCCCGCGGACAGAACACTGAAGCTTTCTTT. Protein product: CASSPRGQNTEAFF.

This sequence joins TRBV20-1 and TRBJ2-7; 7 nucleotides agree with TRBD1. Germline CDR1 reads DFQATT; CDR2 reads SNEGSKA (reference sequence). The trim removed 6 bases at V and 6 bases at J, leaving 17 bases unmatched. The CDR3 is 15 amino acids. The CDR3 loop is CSAYQLQGSSSEQYF. The DNA of the CDR3 is TGCAGTGCATATCAATTACAGGGGTCCTCGTCCGAGCAGTACTTC.

CDR3 protein: CASSARVNTGELFF. As DNA, the CDR3 is TGTGCCAGCAGCGCCAGGGTGAACACCGGGGAGCTGTTTTTT. The J gene is TRBJ2-2, the V gene TRBV9; a weak D match, TRBD1 (5 bases). The CDR3 spans 14 residues. Trimming took 3 bases from V and 1 from J, leaving 7 bases between them. CDR1 and CDR2 (germline): SGDLS, YYNGEE.

The chain carries TRBV7-9 and TRBJ2-2, with D maybe TRBD1 (7 bases). The CDR3 is 15 amino acids. Germline assignment: CDR1 SEHNR and CDR2 FQNEAQ (reference sequence). V was pared by 3 bases and J by 5 bases, with 13 bases between. Here the CDR3 DNA reads TGTGCCAGCAGCTTCGAGACAGGGAGGACCGGGGAGCTGTTTTTT. The encoded protein is CASSFETGRTGELFF.

This chain's CDR3 is CASSRGLVAYSSYEQYF. For the CDR3, the DNA is TGTGCCAGCAGTCGTGGACTAGTGGCCTACAGCTCCTACGAGCAGTACTTC. The gene calls are TRBV6-2 or TRBV6-3 and TRBJ2-7; the match to TRBD2 covers 7 bases. This CDR3 comprises 17 residues. Germline V gene sequence: CDR1 MNHEY, CDR2 SVGEGT. Trimming cost V 5 bases and J 0 bases; bases outside gene matches: 13.

Worth noting for this clonotype: A read error is possible here, since a much larger clone lies one base away. The chain carries TRBV12-3 or TRBV12-4 and TRBJ1-5; D not resolved. There are 12 residues in the CDR3. The CDR3 here is CTSSFSNQPQHF. The CDR3 region has the DNA TGTACCAGCAGTTTTTCAAATCAGCCCCAGCATTTT.

The V gene is TRBV14, the J gene TRBJ2-2; 9 nucleotides agree with TRBD2. The trim removed 0 bases at V and 5 bases at J, leaving 7 bases unmatched. The CDR3 has 17 residues. Germline-derived CDR1 and CDR2 are SGHDN and FVKESK. The CDR3 region is CASSQDTLAGKTGELFF. For the CDR3, the DNA is TGTGCCAGCAGCCAAGATACGCTAGCGGGAAAAACCGGGGAGCTGTTTTTT.

The chain has TRBV7-9 and TRBJ2-6, with D possibly being TRBD1 or TRBD2 (5 bases each). Germline V gene data show CDR1 as SEHNR and CDR2 as FQNEAQ (reference sequence). V was clipped by 5 bases and J by 0 bases, with 14 bases between them. This CDR3 region has 17 residues. For the CDR3, the DNA is TGTGCCAGCAGCCCCGGGACGTCGAGCTCTGGGGCCAACGTCCTGACTTTC. Protein product: CASSPGTSSSGANVLTF.

This clonotype was seen many times. As DNA, the CDR3 is TGCAGTGCTAGAGATGGGGACAGGGGCCTTCATACGCAGTATTTT. Amino acids: CSARDGDRGLHTQYF. J is TRBJ2-3 and V is TRBV20-1; TRBD1 aligns across 10 bases. CDR3 length: 15 amino acids. Germline V gives CDR1 DFQATT, CDR2 SNEGSKA (reference sequence). The ends lost 0 bases at V and 7 bases at J; junction bases unmatched: 7.

This clonotype occurred a few times. The chain joins TRBV2 to TRBJ1-1; no reliable D call. The CDR3 spans 13 residues. In germline, CDR1 is SNHLY, CDR2 FYNNEI. V dropped 7 bases and J dropped 6 bases, with 15 bases sitting between them. CDR3 residues: CASTVLEGSEAFF. The CDR3 DNA sequence: TGTGCCAGCACCGTGCTGGAAGGGTCTGAAGCTTTCTTT.